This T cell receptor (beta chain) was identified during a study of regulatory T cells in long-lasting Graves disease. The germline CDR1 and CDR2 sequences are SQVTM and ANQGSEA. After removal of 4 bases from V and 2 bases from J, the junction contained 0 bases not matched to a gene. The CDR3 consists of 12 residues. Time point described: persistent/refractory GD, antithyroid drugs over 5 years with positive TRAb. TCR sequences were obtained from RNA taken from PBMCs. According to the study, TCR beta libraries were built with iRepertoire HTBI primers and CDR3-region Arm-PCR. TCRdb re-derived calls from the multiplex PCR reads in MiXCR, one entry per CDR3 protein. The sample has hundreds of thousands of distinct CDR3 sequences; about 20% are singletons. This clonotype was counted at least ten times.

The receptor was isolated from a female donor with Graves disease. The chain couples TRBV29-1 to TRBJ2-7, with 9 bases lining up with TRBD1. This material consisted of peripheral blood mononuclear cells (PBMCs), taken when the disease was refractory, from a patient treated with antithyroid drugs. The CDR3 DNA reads TGCAGCGTTGGACAGGGGGCCTACGAGCAGTACTTC. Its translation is CSVGQGAYEQYF.